These 29 T cell receptor beta chains originate from one sample sequenced in a study of T cell repertoires in cytomegalovirus infection. MiXCR, applied by TCRdb to the reads, yields one record per CDR3 protein. The data show around 450,000 distinct CDR3 sequences, with approximately 10% seen just once and about 9.4% held by the top ten. Source material: PBMCs. These receptors all come from a human donor in good health (CMV status not recorded). Some clones in this sample may be carry-over from other donors' samples.

This chain links TRBV14 with TRBJ2-1; D is perhaps TRBD1 or TRBD2 (5 bases each). V lost 5 bases to trimming and J lost 11 bases, with 22 bases between them. The CDR3 sequence is 15 residues long. Looked up from germline, CDR1 is SGHDN and CDR2 is FVKESK. The CDR3 DNA is TGTGCCAGCAGCGAAGGGTGGGGGTCTGGCAGGAAGCAGTTCTTC. This sequence encodes CASSEGWGSGRKQFF.

CDR3 nucleotides: TGTGCCACCACGATAGCGGGAGCTTCCGATGAGCAGTTCTTC. It translates to CATTIAGASDEQFF. The chain links TRBV15 to TRBJ2-1; 9 bases are shared with TRBD2. Germline loops: CDR1 LNHNV, CDR2 YYDKDF (reference sequence). The V segment lost 7 bases and the J segment 8 bases; nucleotides outside the gene matches: 9. This CDR3 is built from 14 residues.

This clonotype was observed a few times. This chain connects TRBV20-1 to TRBJ2-2, with D possibly matching TRBD1 (5 bases). The V gene lost 0 bases and the J gene lost 2 bases, with 10 bases spanning the gap. Germline lookup yields CDR1 DFQATT and CDR2 SNEGSKA (reference sequence). The CDR3 has 15 amino acids. CDR3 coding DNA: TGCAGTGCTAGAGATTTCAGGGCTAACACCGGGGAGCTGTTTTTT. As protein: CSARDFRANTGELFF.

This clonotype was counted ten times or more. The chain has TRBV20-1 and TRBJ2-3, with 7 bases aligning to TRBD1. Losses at the gene ends were 1 base for V and 0 bases for J; bases not matched to a gene: 1. Germline CDR1 is DFQATT and CDR2 is SNEGSKA (reference sequence). The CDR3 is 14 amino acids. The CDR3 here is CSARVTGSTDTQYF. The DNA for the CDR3 is TGCAGTGCTAGAGTGACAGGGAGCACAGATACGCAGTATTTT.

This clonotype showed up just a few times. The gene calls are TRBV23-1 and TRBJ2-4; 7 bases map to TRBD1. TRBV23-1 is flagged as an ORF with uncertain function. The CDR3 consists of 19 residues. The V gene end was trimmed by 3 bases and the J gene end by 0 bases; junction bases not matched to a gene: 14. CDR3 amino acids: CASSHTYFRTGPAKNIQYF. The CDR3, as DNA: TGCGCCAGCAGTCACACCTACTTTAGGACAGGACCAGCCAAAAACATTCAGTACTTC.

This clonotype occurred many times. CDR3 coding DNA: TGTGCCGCCAGTCTGGCTTCTAACTACGAGCAGTACTTC. This sequence encodes CAASLASNYEQYF. The rearrangement uses TRBV25-1 and TRBJ2-7; D is unclear. CDR3 length equals 13 residues. The germline V and J ends were trimmed by 11 bases and 3 bases, with 17 bases remaining between them. The germline CDR1 and CDR2 sequences are MGHDK and SYGVNS.

The chain couples TRBV28 to TRBJ1-3; no reliable D call. The germline gives CDR1 MDHEN, CDR2 SYDVKM. The V gene lost 5 bases and the J gene lost 6 bases, with 14 bases spanning the gap. The CDR3 contains 14 residues. The CDR3 protein is CASSRTETKNTIYF. The CDR3 coding sequence is TGTGCCAGCAGTCGGACGGAAACTAAAAACACCATATATTTT.

The chain employs TRBV3-1 and TRBJ2-5; maybe TRBD1 (6 bases). The CDR3 is made up of 15 amino acids. Germline assignment: CDR1 LGHDT and CDR2 YNNKEL (reference sequence). Between the trimmed V and J ends, which lost 1 base and 2 bases, there was a span of 11 bases. DNA for the CDR3: TGTGCCAGCAGCCAAGTTGGGACAACTCAAGAGACCCAGTACTTC. Residues: CASSQVGTTQETQYF.

This clonotype has ten or more counts. The J gene is TRBJ2-7, the V gene TRBV29-1, with 9 positions matching TRBD1. Germline loops: CDR1 SQVTM, CDR2 ANQGSEA. V lost 7 bases, J lost 6 bases, and 7 bases stayed unmatched. This CDR3 comprises 12 residues. CDR3 sequence (DNA): TGCAGCGCAATGGACAGGGGACGCGAGCAGTACTTC. It is translated as CSAMDRGREQYF.

This clonotype was observed many times. J is TRBJ2-3 and V is TRBV6-1, with TRBD2 identical over 13 bases. In germline, CDR1 is MNHNS, CDR2 SASEGT. CDR3 length equals 14 residues. V was clipped by 8 bases and J by 5 bases; unmatched bases: 4. CDR3 in DNA: TGTGCCAGCCAACTAGCGGGGGGGGGAGATACGCAGTATTTT. This codes for CASQLAGGGDTQYF.

V gene TRBV9 combines with J gene TRBJ2-1; 7 positions agree with TRBD2. The CDR3 is 12 amino acids. With V trimmed by 0 bases and J by 9 bases, 0 bases remained unmatched. The germline gives CDR1 SGDLS, CDR2 YYNGEE. CDR3 loop: CASSVGGGEQFF. In nucleotides, the CDR3 is TGTGCCAGCAGCGTAGGGGGGGGTGAGCAGTTCTTC. Complete variable domain (other parts from reference TRBV9 and TRBJ2-1): DSGVTQTPKHLITATGQRVTLRCSPRSGDLSVYWYQQSLDQGLQFLIQYYNGEERAKGNILERFSAQQFPDLHSELNLSSLELGDSALYFCASSVGGGEQFFGPGTRLTVL.

This clonotype was seen ten or more times. The genes are TRBV7-9 and TRBJ2-7, with 8 bases matching TRBD1. Unmatched junction bases numbered 6, after V lost 4 bases and J lost 1 base. Germline lookup yields CDR1 SEHNR and CDR2 FQNEAQ (reference sequence). The CDR3 extends over 15 amino acids. DNA of the CDR3: TGTGCCAGCAGCTCGGACAGGGAAGGGTCCTACGAGCAGTACTTC. Protein: CASSSDREGSYEQYF. Combining the CDR3 with reference TRBV7-9 and TRBJ2-7 gives the whole variable domain DTGVSQNPRHKITKRGQNVTFRCDPISEHNRLYWYRQTLGQGPEFLTYFQNEAQLEKSRLLSDRFSAERPKGSFSTLEIQRTEQGDSAMYLCASSSDREGSYEQYFGPGTRLTVT.

This clonotype was observed many times. V is TRBV7-2 and J is TRBJ2-1; 8 nucleotides line up with TRBD1. The CDR3 runs 16 residues. Germline V lookup: CDR1 SGHTA, CDR2 FQGNSA. The V gene end was trimmed by 4 bases and the J gene end by 4 bases; junction bases not matched to a gene: 9. The CDR3 sequence is CASSSQDRVAYNEQFF. Here the CDR3 DNA reads TGTGCCAGCAGCTCTCAGGACAGGGTTGCGTACAATGAGCAGTTCTTC.

This clonotype turned up a few times. The genes are TRBV6-6 and TRBJ2-7; perhaps TRBD2 as D (6 bases). V was cut by 5 bases and J by 3 bases, with 14 bases left in between. The CDR3 length is 14 residues. Looked up from germline, CDR1 is MNHNY and CDR2 is SVGAGI (reference sequence). The CDR3 region is CASSQAQAGYEQYF. For the CDR3, the DNA is TGTGCCAGCAGTCAAGCACAAGCGGGCTACGAGCAGTACTTC.

The J gene is TRBJ2-3, the V gene TRBV3-1, with 7 bases aligning to TRBD2. CDR3 length: 15 residues. Trimming removed 6 bases from V and 4 bases from J; junction bases left unmatched: 10. Germline lookup yields CDR1 LGHDT and CDR2 YNNKEL (reference sequence). The DNA for the CDR3 is TGTGCCAGCAGTCGCCAAGGACTAGTAGCAGATACGCAGTATTTT. Protein product: CASSRQGLVADTQYF.

This clonotype appeared many times. The rearrangement uses TRBV7-9 and TRBJ2-5, with D unresolved. Trimming left V 7 bases short and J 1 base short, with 10 bases between. The germline CDR1 and CDR2 sequences are SEHNR and FQNEAQ (reference sequence). The CDR3 length is 13 residues. CDR3 coding DNA: TGTGCCAGCACCCCCAACGCCCAAGAGACCCAGTACTTC. Its protein is CASTPNAQETQYF. The entire variable domain, with the rest obtained from reference TRBV7-9 and TRBJ2-5, is as follows: DTGVSQNPRHKITKRGQNVTFRCDPISEHNRLYWYRQTLGQGPEFLTYFQNEAQLEKSRLLSDRFSAERPKGSFSTLEIQRTEQGDSAMYLCASTPNAQETQYFGPGTRLLVL.

The chain couples TRBV30 to TRBJ1-6; D might be TRBD1 (6 bases). V was shortened by 1 base and J by 6 bases, with 16 bases between the two germline ends. The CDR3 totals 16 residues. Germline V gives CDR1 GTSNPN, CDR2 SVGIG (reference sequence). CDR3 DNA: TGTGCCTGGAGTGACCCCTGGGGGGCTCTTAATTCACCCCTCCACTTT. Encoded protein: CAWSDPWGALNSPLHF.

This clonotype came up many times. The genes are TRBV28 and TRBJ1-4; 7 bases agree with TRBD1. Losses at the gene ends were 11 bases for V and 7 bases for J; bases not matched to a gene: 7. This CDR3 is 12 amino acids long. CDR1 is MDHEN, CDR2 SYDVKM, per germline. CDR3 coding DNA: TGTGCCGTACAGGGGTTGATTGAAAAACTGTTTTTT. It codes for CAVQGLIEKLFF.

There are many counts of this clonotype. The chain carries TRBV7-8 and TRBJ1-5, with TRBD1 matching 10 bases. Trimming cost V 5 bases and J 3 bases; bases outside gene matches: 4. The germline CDR1 and CDR2 sequences are SGHVS and FQNEAQ. This CDR3 spans 15 amino acids. The CDR3 is CASSEDRGINQPQHF. In nucleotides, the CDR3 is TGTGCCAGCAGCGAGGACAGGGGGATCAATCAGCCCCAGCATTTT. Combining the CDR3 with reference TRBV7-8 and TRBJ1-5 gives the whole variable domain GAGVSQSPRYKVAKRGQDVALRCDPISGHVSLFWYQQALGQGPEFLTYFQNEAQLDKSGLPSDRFFAERPEGSVSTLKIQRTQQEDSAVYLCASSEDRGINQPQHFGDGTRLSIL.

This clonotype showed up many times. The chain uses TRBV6-1 and TRBJ1-5; a possible D gene is TRBD1 (5 bases). From germline, CDR1 is MNHNS and CDR2 SASEGT. Trimming cost V 6 bases and J 1 base, with 10 bases left between them. This CDR3 spans 14 amino acids. The CDR3 DNA sequence: TGTGCCAGCAGGGGGGGGGTAAGCAATCAGCCCCAGCATTTT. As protein: CASRGGVSNQPQHF.

This clonotype has ten or more counts. Germline and junction disagree at one end, which may indicate a read error. This chain uses TRBV5-1 with TRBJ2-2; TRBD2 is a possible D gene (5 bases). The CDR3 has 14 amino acids. CDR1 is SGHRS, CDR2 YFSETQ, per germline. The CDR3 region has the DNA TGCGCCAGCAGCTTGGGTGGCGGTTTTGCCGGGGAGCTGTTT. Translation: CASSLGGGFAGELF.

This clonotype appeared many times. The chain combines TRBV7-3 with TRBJ2-7; no reliable D call. The V gene lost 4 bases and the J gene lost 6 bases, with 10 bases spanning the gap. CDR3 length equals 12 residues. The germline gives CDR1 SGHTA, CDR2 FQGTGA. CDR3 sequence: CASSSRTGEQYF. The CDR3 DNA is TGTGCCAGCAGCTCCCGGACGGGCGAGCAGTACTTC.

This clonotype was seen at least ten times. The rearrangement joins TRBV12-3 or TRBV12-4 to TRBJ1-1, with unresolved D. The CDR3 length is 14 residues. Trimming removed 7 bases from V and 0 bases from J, with 12 bases in between. CDR3 coding DNA: TGTGCCAGCACCTCTTGGGGTTTGAACACTGAAGCTTTCTTT. Protein: CASTSWGLNTEAFF.

The sample holds many counts of this clonotype. The chain uses TRBV11-2 and TRBJ2-3, with D perhaps assigned TRBD1 or TRBD2 (7 bases each). V lost 5 bases, J lost 6 bases, and 12 bases lay in between. This CDR3 is 13 amino acids long. The germline V gene has CDR1 SGHAT and CDR2 FQNNGV. The CDR3 region has the DNA TGTGCCAGCAGCACCAGGGGGGGGGATACGCAGTATTTT. This codes for CASSTRGGDTQYF.

This clonotype has at least ten counts. This rearrangement joins TRBV6-6 to TRBJ2-2; 9 bases match TRBD2. V gave up 4 bases and J gave up 4 bases; unmatched junction bases: 4. CDR1 is MNHNY and CDR2 is SVGAGI in the germline V gene (reference sequence). The CDR3 runs 15 residues. The CDR3 loop is CASSLAGVVTGELFF. CDR3 nucleotide sequence: TGTGCCAGCAGTTTAGCGGGAGTGGTCACCGGGGAGCTGTTTTTT.

This clonotype was found many times. The chain has TRBV13 and TRBJ1-2; unclear D gene. The CDR3 is made up of 15 amino acids. Germline loops: CDR1 PRHDT, CDR2 FYEKMQ (reference sequence). Trimming pared 3 bases from V and 8 bases from J, leaving 19 bases between. The CDR3 loop is CASSFLREKDRGYTF. In DNA, the CDR3 is TGTGCCAGCAGCTTTCTTAGAGAGAAGGATCGGGGCTACACCTTC.

This clonotype has ten or more counts. The V gene is TRBV7-2, the J gene TRBJ2-6; perhaps TRBD2 as D (5 bases). Germline V gives CDR1 SGHTA, CDR2 FQGNSA. Trimming left V 2 bases short and J 4 bases short, with 21 bases between. CDR3 length: 19 amino acids. This CDR3 reads CASSLLDYGLRPGANVLTF. CDR3 DNA sequence: TGTGCCAGCAGCTTACTTGATTATGGACTCCGTCCGGGGGCCAACGTCCTGACTTTC. Complete variable domain (other parts from reference TRBV7-2 and TRBJ2-6): GAGVSQSPSNKVTEKGKDVELRCDPISGHTALYWYRQSLGQGLEFLIYFQGNSAPDKSGLPSDRFSAERTGGSVSTLTIQRTQQEDSAVYLCASSLLDYGLRPGANVLTFGAGSRLTVL.

Of note for this clonotype: It may be a read error: a sequence one base away is much more abundant. V gene TRBV7-9 combines with J gene TRBJ2-5; D gene uncertain. Germline V CDR1 and CDR2: SEHNR, FQNEAQ (reference sequence). Trimming pared 1 base from V and 3 bases from J, leaving 12 bases between. This CDR3 contains 15 residues. CDR3 in DNA: TGTGCCAGCAGCTTAGTATGGTCCCCAAAAGAGACCCAGTACTTC. This codes for CASSLVWSPKETQYF.

This clonotype was counted only a few times. The chain carries TRBV28 and TRBJ1-1; 10 nucleotides line up with TRBD1. CDR1 is MDHEN and CDR2 is SYDVKM in the germline V gene. The CDR3 spans 15 residues. Trimming took 8 bases from V and 1 from J; bases not matched to a gene: 7. CDR3 sequence (DNA): TGTGCCAGCCAGACAGGGGGCTCGAGGAACACTGAAGCTTTCTTT. Residues: CASQTGGSRNTEAFF.